This T cell receptor beta chain derives from a study of CD8 T cells in ankylosing spondylitis. This clonotype was observed a few times. V gave up 3 bases and J gave up 4 bases; unmatched junction bases: 4. Germline V gene sequence: CDR1 SGHAT, CDR2 FQNNGV. This CDR3 spans 14 amino acids. One entry per CDR3 protein results from TCRdb running MiXCR on the 5' RACE reads. The repertoire holds hundreds of thousands of distinct CDR3 sequences, with 20% to 25% as singletons. The source material was blood, either unsorted or a sorted T cell fraction (not recorded which). The chain has TRBV11-2 and TRBJ2-7, with 9 bases aligning to TRBD2. The clonotype originates from a male donor with ankylosing spondylitis or in good health (not recorded which). The CDR3 reads CASSFASGVYEQYF. Written as DNA, the CDR3 is TGTGCCAGCAGCTTTGCTAGCGGGGTGTACGAGCAGTACTTC.